This T cell receptor beta chain was observed in a study of T cell clonality in common variable immunodeficiency. Points from the study as a whole: The cause of increased CVID clonality remains unclear without subpopulation sequencing. Common variable immunodeficiency TCR beta sequences reportedly had fewer deletions and N-nucleotide insertions.

CVID meant reduced serum IgG, IgA and/or IgM plus specific antibody deficiency. Blood came from CVID subjects not ill and not taking immunomodulatory or immunosuppressive medication. V lost 7 bases to trimming and J lost 10 bases; unmatched junction nucleotides: 9. Looked up from germline, CDR1 is SQVTM and CDR2 is ANQGSEA. The CDR3 sequence is 13 residues long. Sequencing input was equivalent genomic DNA from CVID and controls. Some clones are missing from TCRdb's copy, which holds only in-frame ones; the method was immunoSEQ multiplex PCR. Observed are about 5,300 clones, no singletons, with the top ten taking roughly 13%. A word on this clone: Its target is unknown. With the read ending 3 residues before the CDR3 end, the germline J gene is used to fill in that end.

The sample consisted of peripheral blood mononuclear cells. This clonotype was obtained from a human donor with common variable immunodeficiency. V gene TRBV29-1 combines with J gene TRBJ1-4; 10 positions match TRBD1. The DNA read from the CDR3 is TGCAGCGCTGAGAGGACAGGGGGAGGAAAA. Protein product: CSAERTGGGK. In full, the CDR3 reads CSAERTGGGKLFF. The full variable domain, completed using reference TRBV29-1 and TRBJ1-4, is SAVISQKPSRDICQRGTSLTIQCQVDSQVTMMFWYRQQPGQSLTLIATANQGSEATYESGFVIDKFPISRPNLTFSTLTVSNMSPEDSSIYLCSAERTGGGKLFFGSGTQLSVL.